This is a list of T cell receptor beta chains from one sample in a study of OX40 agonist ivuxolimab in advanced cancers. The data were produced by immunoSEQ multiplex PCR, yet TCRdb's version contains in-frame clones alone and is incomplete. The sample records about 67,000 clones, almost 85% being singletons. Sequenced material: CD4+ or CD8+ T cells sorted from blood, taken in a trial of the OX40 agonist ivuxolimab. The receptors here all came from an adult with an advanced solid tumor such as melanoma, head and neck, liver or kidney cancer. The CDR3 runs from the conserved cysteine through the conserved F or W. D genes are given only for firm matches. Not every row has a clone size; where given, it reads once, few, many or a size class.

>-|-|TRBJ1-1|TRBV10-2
CGASRGVNTEAFF
TGCGGGGCGTCTAGGGGGGTGAACACTGAAGCTTTCTTT
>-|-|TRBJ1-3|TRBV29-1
CSVEESAIGNTIYF
TGCAGCGTTGAGGAGTCGGCTATAGGAAACACCATATATTTT
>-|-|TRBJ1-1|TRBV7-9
CASSHNLGAPIEAFF
TGTGCCAGCAGCCATAACCTAGGGGCTCCTATCGAAGCTTTCTTT
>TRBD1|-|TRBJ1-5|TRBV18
CASSPEGGQLNQPQHF
TGTGCCAGCTCACCAGAGGGGGGACAGCTGAATCAGCCCCAGCATTTT
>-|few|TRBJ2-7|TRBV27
CASSESHSNEQYF
TGTGCCAGCAGTGAGTCTCACTCGAACGAGCAGTACTTC
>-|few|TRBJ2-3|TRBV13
CASSGTPTDTQYF
TGTGCCAGCAGCGGGACTCCCACAGATACGCAGTATTTT
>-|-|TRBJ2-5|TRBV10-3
CAISSDKQETQYF
TGTGCCATCAGTTCCGACAAGCAAGAGACCCAGTACTTC
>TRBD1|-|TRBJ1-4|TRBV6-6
CASRTGGASGEKLFF
TGTGCCAGCAGGACAGGGGGCGCCTCAGGGGAAAAACTGTTTTTT
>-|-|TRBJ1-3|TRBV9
CASSASSGNTIYF
TGTGCCAGCAGCGCTTCCTCTGGAAACACCATATATTTT
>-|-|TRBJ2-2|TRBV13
CASSWELNTGELFF
TGTGCCAGCAGCTGGGAATTGAACACCGGGGAGCTGTTTTTT
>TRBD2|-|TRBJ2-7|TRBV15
CATSRGYSGRNSHEQYF
TGTGCCACCAGCAGAGGGTATAGCGGGAGGAACTCCCACGAGCAGTACTTC
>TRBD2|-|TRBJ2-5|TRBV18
CASSPRLAGEETQYF
TGTGCCAGCTCACCCCGACTAGCGGGAGAAGAGACCCAGTACTTC
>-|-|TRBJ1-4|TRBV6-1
CASRYTTTNEKLFF
TGTGCCAGCAGGTACACGACAACTAATGAAAAACTGTTTTTT
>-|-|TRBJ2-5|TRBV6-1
CASSEFEGVYVRETQYF
TGTGCCAGCAGTGAATTTGAGGGGGTCTACGTCCGGGAGACCCAGTACTTC
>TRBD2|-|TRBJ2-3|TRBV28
CASRRSGAGGRDTQYF
TGTGCCAGCAGGAGGTCAGGAGCGGGGGGGCGAGATACGCAGTATTTT
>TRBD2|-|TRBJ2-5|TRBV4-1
CASSHHNGTSREQKTQYF
TGCGCCAGCAGCCATCACAATGGGACTAGCAGGGAGCAGAAGACCCAGTACTTC
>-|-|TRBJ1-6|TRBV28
CASRIRDEVSPLHF
TGTGCCAGCAGGATCCGGGACGAGGTATCACCCCTCCACTTT